Following are 18 T cell receptor beta chains from one sample sequenced in a study of T cells in women clearing cervical HPV infection (dated by TCRdb to about 2018). Library generation was performed with the immunoSEQ multiplex PCR assay. TCRdb obtained this table from immuneACCESS and retained in-frame rearrangements with V and J assigned. These tables miss some clones; where compared with another copy, unresolved V genes account for less than half of the shortfall, and the remainder is unexplained. The sample table records 44,000 or so clones. About 0.97% of the sample rests with the top ten. Material for sequencing was blood buffy coat. All receptors derive from a woman aged 18-69 years with a cervical HPV16 infection that either progressed to CIN3+ or cleared (not recorded which).

On this clone: Sequencing ends 3 residues short of the CDR3 end; the germline J gene provides the rest. The chain joins TRBV6-7 to TRBJ1-3; D gene unclear. TRBV6-7 is labeled an ORF, and its function is uncertain. The V and J ends lost 8 bases and 9 bases respectively, with 23 bases between them. The CDR3 extends over 15 amino acids. The CDR3 DNA, read in part, is TGTGCCAGCTATCATCCGACGGACTCTCGGACCACC. It translates to CASYHPTDSRTT. In full, the CDR3 reads CASYHPTDSRTTIYF.

To note about this clone: The sequenced fragment ends 3 residues before the CDR3 boundary, so the rest is inferred from the germline J gene. The gene calls are TRBV27 and TRBJ2-7; 13 nucleotides match TRBD2. After removal of 8 bases from V and 2 bases from J, the junction contained 0 bases not matched to a gene. The germline V gene has CDR1 MNHEY and CDR2 SMNVEV (reference sequence). The CDR3 covers 13 residues. The CDR3 DNA, read in part, is TGTGCCAGCGGGACTAGCGGGGCCTACGAG. This gives the protein CASGTSGAYE. The entire CDR3 protein is CASGTSGAYEQYF.

A remark on this clone: Read data end 3 residues before the CDR3 end; the end is taken from the germline J gene. The gene calls are TRBV19 and TRBJ1-5; 8 nucleotides line up with TRBD1. Germline V CDR1 and CDR2: LNHDA, SQIVND (reference sequence). The junction had 7 bases not matched to a gene; V was cut back by 6 bases and J by 3 bases. This CDR3 contains 15 residues. Partial CDR3 DNA: TGTGCCAGTAGGCAGGGGACAGGACACAATCAGCCC. It codes for CASRQGTGHNQP. The whole CDR3 sequence is CASRQGTGHNQPQHF.

About this clone: The CDR3 extends 3 residues past the end of the read, so its final part is completed from the germline J gene. This chain uses TRBV29-1 with TRBJ1-4, with 7 nucleotides matching TRBD1. Germline values: CDR1 SQVTM, CDR2 ANQGSEA. CDR3 length equals 13 residues. CDR3 region: CSAWEQGQTKLFF. The covered CDR3 bases are TGCAGCGCCTGGGAACAGGGGCAGACCAAA.

Remarks on this clone: The sequenced fragment ends 3 residues before the CDR3 boundary, so the rest is inferred from the germline J gene. V is TRBV5-1 and J is TRBJ2-7; 10 positions agree with TRBD2. Germline lookup yields CDR1 SGHRS and CDR2 YFSETQ. CDR3 length equals 15 residues. The V and J ends lost 4 bases and 2 bases, in that order; junction bases with no gene match: 6. The sequenced CDR3 bases are TGCGCCAGCAGCGCCGGGACTAGCGCTCCCTACGAG. Its protein is CASSAGTSAPYE. The CDR3 in its entirety is CASSAGTSAPYEQYF.

The CDR3 is CASSGRRQVPGELFF. CDR3 DNA (partial): TGTGCCAGCAGCGGGCGACGACAGGTTCCCGGGGAG. The V call is TRBV7-9, the J call TRBJ2-2, with D possibly matching TRBD1 (6 bases). The DNA ends 3 residues before the CDR3 does, and the rest of the CDR3 is filled in from the germline J gene. The CDR3 spans 15 residues. V lost 5 bases and J 6 bases, leaving 16 bases between the germline ends. The germline V gene has CDR1 SEHNR and CDR2 FQNEAQ (reference sequence).

With regard to this clone: Sequencing ends 3 residues short of the CDR3 end; the germline J gene provides the rest. The gene calls are TRBV20-1 and TRBJ1-2; no reliable D call. Germline CDR1 reads DFQATT; CDR2 reads SNEGSKA (reference sequence). Trimming cost V 3 bases and J 3 bases, with 11 bases left between them. CDR3 length equals 13 residues. The sequenced CDR3 bases are TGCAGTGCTAGGAGCACTGAAGACTATGGC. Its translation: CSARSTEDYG. In full, the CDR3 is CSARSTEDYGYTF.

To note about this clone: The read terminates 3 residues ahead of where the CDR3 ends, so the germline J gene completes it. J is TRBJ1-2 and V is TRBV15; D is uncertain. Germline values: CDR1 LNHNV, CDR2 YYDKDF (reference sequence). The CDR3 covers 12 residues. The sequenced CDR3 bases are TGTGCCACCAGCGTTGGGCATCGGGGC. Protein sequence: CATSVGHRG. The CDR3 reads in full as CATSVGHRGYTF.

As regards this clone: The CDR3 extends 3 residues past the end of the read, so its final part is completed from the germline J gene. The chain has TRBV18 and TRBJ1-2; 7 nucleotides match TRBD1. CDR1 KGHSH and CDR2 LQKENI come from the germline V gene. The CDR3 spans 14 residues. The CDR3 bases that were read are TGTGCCAGCTCACGGGACGACAGGGCCTACGAC. Translating gives CASSRDDRAYD. The whole CDR3 region reads CASSRDDRAYDYTF.

Comment on this clone: The read is 3 residues too short to cover the CDR3 end, so that end is filled in from the germline J gene. The chain combines TRBV7-9 with TRBJ2-2, with TRBD1 as a possible D gene (6 bases). The CDR3 runs 14 residues. The ends were cut back, 6 bases at V and 6 bases at J, with 14 bases in the middle. Germline lookup yields CDR1 SEHNR and CDR2 FQNEAQ (reference sequence). The CDR3 protein is CASRNLQGPGELFF. CDR3 DNA, as far as it was read: TGTGCCAGCAGGAACCTACAGGGTCCCGGGGAG.

As concerns this clone: The DNA ends 3 residues before the CDR3 does, and the rest of the CDR3 is filled in from the germline J gene. The chain couples TRBV5-1 to TRBJ2-3, with TRBD2 matching 10 bases. The CDR3 has 16 amino acids. CDR1 is SGHRS and CDR2 is YFSETQ in the germline V gene. Here the CDR3 reads CASSLEPAGGGETQYF. The CDR3 bases that were read are TGCGCCAGCAGCTTGGAACCAGCGGGGGGGGGAGAGACG.

Remarks on this clone: The CDR3 end is not reached by the read, which stops 3 residues before it; the germline J gene fills it in. The genes are TRBV10-3 and TRBJ2-1; the D gene is possibly TRBD1 (6 bases). CDR3 size: 14 residues. V lost 6 bases and J 3 bases, leaving 12 bases between the germline ends. CDR1 and CDR2 (germline): ENHRY, SYGVKD. The CDR3 bases that were read are TGTGCCATCAGCGAGCCGGACAGCTACAATGAG. Protein product: CAISEPDSYNE. Given in full, the CDR3 is CAISEPDSYNEQFF.

About this clone: The DNA ends 3 residues before the CDR3 does, and the rest of the CDR3 is filled in from the germline J gene. The chain joins TRBV6-1 to TRBJ1-2, with D possibly TRBD1 on 5 matching bases. Germline CDR1 is MNHNS and CDR2 is SASEGT. There are 15 residues in the CDR3. CDR3 bases read: TGTGCCAGCAGTGAAGACACGGGGCTTGGGGGGGGC. Translation: CASSEDTGLGGG. The whole CDR3 protein is CASSEDTGLGGGYTF.

Concerning this clone: The read stops 3 residues short of the end of the CDR3; the missing end is completed from the germline J gene. The rearrangement uses TRBV12-3 or TRBV12-4 and TRBJ2-5, with TRBD1 as a possible D gene (6 bases). The V and J ends lost 6 bases and 5 bases respectively, with 25 bases between them. The CDR3 runs to 17 residues. The CDR3 sequence is CASSLRGFTGIGETQYF. The sequenced part of the CDR3 DNA is TGTGCCAGCAGCTTAAGGGGCTTCACAGGGATTGGGGAGACC.

A word on this clone: The CDR3 goes on 3 residues after the read ends, and that part is filled in from the germline J gene. This chain connects TRBV7-3 to TRBJ2-3, with 10 bases fitting TRBD1. J lost 1 base, V lost 2 bases, and 6 bases had no gene match. CDR3 size: 17 residues. Germline values: CDR1 SGHTA, CDR2 FQGTGA. The CDR3 protein is CASSLFSGTGGTDTQYF. The covered CDR3 bases are TGTGCCAGCAGCTTATTCTCCGGGACAGGGGGCACAGATACG.

As to this clone: The read is 3 residues too short to cover the CDR3 end, so that end is filled in from the germline J gene. The rearrangement links TRBV4-1 to TRBJ2-7, with D possibly matching TRBD2 (6 bases). This CDR3 has 15 amino acids. CDR1 is MGHRA, CDR2 YSYEKL, per germline. V was pared by 2 bases and J by 0 bases, with 11 bases between. Here the CDR3 reads CASSQLEAGSYEQYF. CDR3 DNA, as far as it was read: TGCGCCAGCAGCCAACTAGAAGCGGGCTCCTACGAG.

On this clone itself: The missing CDR3 end, 3 residues past where the read stops, is filled in from the germline J gene. The chain recombines TRBV15 with TRBJ2-1; 13 bases are a match to TRBD2. Germline CDR1 is LNHNV and CDR2 is YYDKDF (reference sequence). The CDR3 runs to 20 residues. The J segment lost 6 bases and the V segment lost 4 bases, leaving 18 bases of the junction unmatched. CDR3 region: CATSTIPGLAGNRGANEQFF. CDR3 bases read: TGTGCCACCAGCACAATCCCGGGACTAGCGGGGAACCGGGGGGCCAATGAG. Variable domain in full (rest from reference TRBV15 and TRBJ2-1): DAMVIQNPRYQVTQFGKPVTLSCSQTLNHNVMYWYQQKSSQAPKLLFHYYDKDFNNEADTPDNFQSRRPNTSFCFLDIRSPGLGDTAMYLCATSTIPGLAGNRGANEQFFGPGTRLTVL.

Worth noting for this clone: The sample has other DNA sequences that encode this CDR3 too. The DNA read from the CDR3 is TGTGCCAGCAGTGAAGCCCCGACACCTGGAAACACC. Its translation: CASSEAPTPGNT. The entire CDR3 protein reads CASSEAPTPGNTIYF. The chain joins TRBV6-1 to TRBJ1-3, with D unresolved. The CDR3 end lies 3 residues beyond the end of the read and is filled in from the germline J gene. The CDR3 is 15 amino acids. Per the germline V gene, CDR1 is MNHNS and CDR2 is SASEGT. Trimming took off 0 bases at V and 2 bases at J, with 8 bases between the two ends.